Here is one TCR beta chain with its context. The clone's antigen remains unknown. Base qualities are not provided; no much larger clone lies one nucleotide away. This specimen belongs to a study of shared clonotypes between healthy human individuals (dated by TCRdb to between 2020 and 2021). Study-wide context: A couple of women and a few men aged 18 to 49 years were included in the cohort. Per donor, three plates each were used for CD4 naive and CD4 memory, two for CD8 naive, and one for CD8 memory. The study deeply sequenced blood TCR repertoires of five healthy adults to estimate repertoire size and the extent of clonotype sharing between individuals. To increase sequencing depth and limit assay-specific biases, different laboratories used diverse techniques to prepare libraries and sequence TCR repertoires. Leukapheresis yielded between about 0.85 and 10 billion PBMCs per donor.

The donors were healthy, HIV-negative adults who had no recently reported acute infections or vaccinations. All donors were Caucasian adults living in Nashville, Tennessee, USA. CD4+ T cells were enriched through magnetic negative selection, after which naive cells were positively selected on CD45RA and the remaining negative fraction served as the memory subset. Blood was obtained by leukapheresis, after which PBMCs were separated by Ficoll-Histopaque density gradient centrifugation and cryopreserved in liquid nitrogen vapor phase. Analytical flow cytometry was used to check the purity and quantity of every magnetically sorted T cell population. Each sorted fraction had its genomic DNA isolated and then quantified by UV absorbance on a Nanodrop 2000c. Using the deep immunoSEQ assay, multiplex PCR amplified TCR CDR3 regions from genomic DNA. Extracted genomic DNA from each cell subset was distributed evenly across all wells of several immunoSEQ 96-well plates, and each plate was treated as a replicate. For sorted subsets, about 200 ng genomic DNA, equal to 30,000 or so T cell genomes, was loaded into each replicate PCR. The purified libraries were quantified using a Qubit 3.0 fluorometer, sized with a Bioanalyzer 2100, and then quantified again using the KAPA Library Quantification kit. Every immunoSEQ 96-well plate was sequenced on a separate single-read 150-cycle Illumina NextSeq 550 flow cell. From the authors' description of their analysis: Because the immunoSEQ output included only junctional sequences and no quality scores, the filtering could not be the same as the filtering used for full-length reads. Sequences were annotated with PyIR, a Python wrapper for IgBLAST v1.9, using IMGT germline references to assign V/J genes and CDR3. Reads were filtered out if the reads had weak V/J assignments (E-value above 1e-6), no CDR3, stop codons, out-of-frame junctions, or ambiguous translated residues. V3J clonotypes were defined as sequences sharing an identical inferred V gene, J gene, and CDR3 amino acid sequence. Percentage overlap between repertoires was computed as shared unique clonotypes divided by the size of the smaller repertoire. Three approaches were used to assess repertoire richness: RTK rarefaction, the Chao1 estimator, and Recon v2.1 estimates of unobserved clonotypes. OLGA was used to compute generation probabilities for all TCRbeta clonotypes that the gDNA method yielded from a few donors. Sourced from immuneACCESS, this table was stored by TCRdb with only in-frame sequences that have V and J called. A share of the clones is absent; for the studies checked, an unresolved V gene accounts for under half, and the remainder has no known explanation. That table furnishes V, J and clone size, whereas the DNA furnished D and trimming. The table for this sample lists about 1 million clones; more than 60% of them were counted only once. The ten most abundant clones make up 1.5% of the sample.

Per the germline V gene, SNHLY is the CDR1 and FYNNEI is the CDR2. Germline trimming amounts to 7 bases on V and 2 bases on J, with 6 as the count of junction bases outside the gene matches. Measured from the cysteine to the phenylalanine, the CDR3 is 14 residues long. The retained sequence is limited to the CDR3, 42 bases, with the frame set at the first base. Overall results and qualifications from the work: Based on pairwise subsampling, the degree of clonotype sharing among donors was expected to be affected by sequencing depth. Only blood was sampled, and tissue TCR repertoires likely differ from those in blood. Clonotypes shared by all four sorted-subset donors showed higher generation probabilities than non-shared clonotypes. Because the study included only a small number of donors, the genetic and exposure-history diversity represented was limited. Estimated clonotype richness was generally larger for naive than for memory subsets. Rarefaction of sorted-subset datasets indicated incomplete sequencing despite the large sequencing depth. Across four donors, approximately 5% of naive CD4, over 3% of naive CD8, under 2.5% of memory CD4, and 0.4% to 0.45% of memory CD8 clonotypes were shared.

Sequenced: memory CD4+ T cells sorted from blood. This specimen's cell subset or site label, interpreted: CD45RA-negative fraction. The receptor chain draws on TRBV2 and TRBJ1-1, with TRBD1 matching 8 junction bases. This TCR came from a man aged 18 to 29 in good health. Here the CDR3 is given as CASKVGQGNTEAFF. The nucleotide sequence is TGTGCCAGCAAGGTAGGACAGGGCAACACTGAAGCTTTCTTT.